A single sample gave rise to the 3 T cell receptor beta chains below, sequenced in a study of PD-1 blockade in classical Hodgkin lymphoma (dated by TCRdb to the early 2020s). This specimen's time point label, interpreted: cycle 1 day 1 (C1D1), immediately before nivolumab initiation. All trial patients had relapsed after autologous stem cell transplantation, with cohorts A, B and C differing in prior brentuximab vedotin exposure. Receptor libraries were prepared by the immunoSEQ multiplex PCR assay. TCRdb's version of the immuneACCESS table is confined to in-frame rearrangements and falls short of the full clone set. An unresolved V gene accounts for under half of the shortfall where checked; the remainder is of unknown origin. The sample yields fewer than 100,000 clones; around 90% were counted once. The ten biggest clones cover 20% to 25% of the sample. The source was peripheral blood mononuclear cells (PBMCs), collected at baseline. These receptors all stem from a human donor with classical Hodgkin lymphoma.

The rearrangement joins TRBV2 to TRBJ1-1; D perhaps matches TRBD1 (6 bases). Trimming cost V 1 base and J 0 bases, with 9 bases left between them. Germline values: CDR1 SNHLY, CDR2 FYNNEI. The CDR3 is made up of 15 amino acids. Here the CDR3 DNA reads TGTGCCAGCAGTGAAGACAGGGATATGAACACTGAAGCTTTCTTT. Translated, it gives CASSEDRDMNTEAFF.

This chain joins TRBV2 and TRBJ2-7, with 8 positions matching TRBD1. The CDR3 totals 14 residues. V gave up 7 bases and J gave up 0 bases; unmatched junction bases: 5. CDR1 SNHLY and CDR2 FYNNEI come from the germline V gene. Here the CDR3 DNA reads TGTGCCAGCAATTTGGGGACAGGCTCCTACGAGCAGTACTTC. Residues: CASNLGTGSYEQYF. Full variable domain (remainder filled in from reference TRBV2 and TRBJ2-7): EPEVTQTPSHQVTQMGQEVILRCVPISNHLYFYWYRQILGQKVEFLVSFYNNEISEKSEIFDDQFSVERPDGSNFTLKIRSTKLEDSAMYFCASNLGTGSYEQYFGPGTRLTVT.

The chain links TRBV11-2 to TRBJ1-4; D ambiguous. V was cut by 5 bases and J by 8 bases, with 12 bases left in between. Germline V gene data show CDR1 as SGHAT and CDR2 as FQNNGV. The CDR3 length is 13 residues. This CDR3 reads CASSRISREKLFF. The DNA for the CDR3 is TGTGCCAGCAGCCGAATTTCTCGCGAAAAACTGTTTTTT.